This is a list of T cell receptor beta chains from one sample in a study of T-cell memory formation after mild COVID-19. Each CDR3 protein gets one entry after TCRdb re-called the 5' RACE reads with MiXCR. The sample has around 530,000 distinct CDR3 sequences; less than 25% are singletons. The source material was PBMCs or a T cell subset sorted from them (not recorded which). The receptors here all came from an adult woman who had mild COVID-19 (a few samples of this study predate the infection). Cell type and time point are not known. The conserved cysteine and the conserved F or W are not part of the CDR3 here. The order of the fields is J gene, V gene, CDR3 protein.

j_gene: TRBJ2-7; v_gene: TRBV6-5; CDR3aa: ASSRTGGGYEQY
j_gene: TRBJ2-7; v_gene: TRBV20-1; CDR3aa: SARDMQQHYEQY
j_gene: TRBJ1-5; v_gene: TRBV20-1; CDR3aa: SARPRGHSNQPQH
j_gene: TRBJ2-3; v_gene: TRBV24-1; CDR3aa: ATSDPTGVTDTQY
j_gene: TRBJ1-5; v_gene: TRBV6-5; CDR3aa: ASSAWTGPNSNQPQH
j_gene: TRBJ2-7; v_gene: TRBV21-1; CDR3aa: ASSNSPSGRSEQY
j_gene: TRBJ2-7; v_gene: TRBV7-2; CDR3aa: ASSVLSYEQY
j_gene: TRBJ2-7; v_gene: TRBV12-3/TRBV12-4; CDR3aa: ASSLGLPEQY
j_gene: TRBJ2-3; v_gene: TRBV7-9; CDR3aa: ASSYGAGAGDTQY
j_gene: TRBJ1-3; v_gene: TRBV7-9; CDR3aa: ASSLSGNGNTIY
j_gene: TRBJ1-4; v_gene: TRBV4-1; CDR3aa: ASSPGGRTNEKLF
j_gene: TRBJ2-1; v_gene: TRBV24-1; CDR3aa: ATRDSGGAAEQF
j_gene: TRBJ1-4; v_gene: TRBV7-9; CDR3aa: ASSRTGVSNEKLF
j_gene: TRBJ2-7; v_gene: TRBV4-3; CDR3aa: ASSLTSGYEQY
j_gene: TRBJ2-7; v_gene: TRBV28; CDR3aa: ASRQGLGEQY
j_gene: TRBJ1-5; v_gene: TRBV3-1; CDR3aa: ASGKATGQGPQH
j_gene: TRBJ2-7; v_gene: TRBV20-1; CDR3aa: SARRQLAGADGEQY
j_gene: TRBJ1-4; v_gene: TRBV3-1; CDR3aa: ASSQEWQVVVGNEKLF
j_gene: TRBJ2-1; v_gene: TRBV4-1; CDR3aa: ASSQGSEGTSGKDEQF
j_gene: TRBJ1-2; v_gene: TRBV7-6; CDR3aa: ASSPIGQRGYT
j_gene: TRBJ2-7; v_gene: TRBV7-2; CDR3aa: ASSSKTSGSFEQY
j_gene: TRBJ1-3; v_gene: TRBV12-3/TRBV12-4; CDR3aa: ASSFGQGLAGNTIY
j_gene: TRBJ1-1; v_gene: TRBV9; CDR3aa: ASSVGISTGNTEAF
j_gene: TRBJ2-3; v_gene: TRBV12-3/TRBV12-4; CDR3aa: ASSPSGVGSGLTDTQY
j_gene: TRBJ1-2; v_gene: TRBV4-1; CDR3aa: ASSQARDRSNYGYT
j_gene: TRBJ2-3; v_gene: TRBV5-1; CDR3aa: ASSLLAGSSTDTQY
j_gene: TRBJ2-6; v_gene: TRBV5-1; CDR3aa: ASSLEWTGMGVLT
j_gene: TRBJ2-5; v_gene: TRBV6-5; CDR3aa: ASSSLQGAVETQY
j_gene: TRBJ2-5; v_gene: TRBV7-6; CDR3aa: ASSLHQSGRYQETQY
j_gene: TRBJ2-5; v_gene: TRBV3-1; CDR3aa: ASSPQGSETQY
j_gene: TRBJ1-2; v_gene: TRBV6-5; CDR3aa: ASSQGQIYGYT
j_gene: TRBJ1-1; v_gene: TRBV20-1; CDR3aa: SARDSRNMNTEAF
j_gene: TRBJ2-3; v_gene: TRBV21-1; CDR3aa: ASSKDGANLSTDTQY
j_gene: TRBJ1-5; v_gene: TRBV23-1; CDR3aa: ASSQSHRGDQPQH
j_gene: TRBJ2-7; v_gene: TRBV12-3/TRBV12-4; CDR3aa: ASTPSLAVYEQY
j_gene: TRBJ1-5; v_gene: TRBV16; CDR3aa: ASSERPTTYSNQPQH
j_gene: TRBJ2-5; v_gene: TRBV14; CDR3aa: ASSQLLFRGEETQY
j_gene: TRBJ2-3; v_gene: TRBV2; CDR3aa: ASSAILAGGTDTQY
j_gene: TRBJ2-7; v_gene: TRBV3-1; CDR3aa: ASSHRAQGYEQY
j_gene: TRBJ2-5; v_gene: TRBV12-3/TRBV12-4; CDR3aa: ASSLFSGGAEETQY
j_gene: TRBJ1-1; v_gene: TRBV18; CDR3aa: ASSPGQGWWTEAF
j_gene: TRBJ2-7; v_gene: TRBV7-9; CDR3aa: ASSLVRGTLTYEQY
j_gene: TRBJ2-7; v_gene: TRBV4-3; CDR3aa: ANPLPGLVGFYEQY
j_gene: TRBJ2-1; v_gene: TRBV30; CDR3aa: AWSVSSGANEQF
j_gene: TRBJ2-5; v_gene: TRBV18; CDR3aa: ASSTGQGVTETQY
j_gene: TRBJ1-1; v_gene: TRBV9; CDR3aa: ASSPILGRTEAF
j_gene: TRBJ2-3; v_gene: TRBV29-1; CDR3aa: SVVRDRTLDTQY
j_gene: TRBJ1-1; v_gene: TRBV5-1; CDR3aa: ASSSAGANTEAF
j_gene: TRBJ1-1; v_gene: TRBV20-1; CDR3aa: SARKGAMGTEAF
j_gene: TRBJ2-5; v_gene: TRBV4-2; CDR3aa: ASSQELRGQTQY
j_gene: TRBJ2-7; v_gene: TRBV6-2/TRBV6-3; CDR3aa: ASSYPGLATYEQY
j_gene: TRBJ1-2; v_gene: TRBV6-1; CDR3aa: ASNGGLYLANYGYT
j_gene: TRBJ1-4; v_gene: TRBV5-6; CDR3aa: ASSLGPGATNEKLF
j_gene: TRBJ1-2; v_gene: TRBV20-1; CDR3aa: SAWDRVTNYGYT
j_gene: TRBJ1-5; v_gene: TRBV4-3; CDR3aa: ASSQGVSGSNQPQH